The rows below give T cell receptor beta chains drawn from one sample of a study of PD-1 blockade in mismatch repair-deficient tumors. The repertoire was sequenced with immunoSEQ multiplex PCR; TCRdb's copy has only in-frame clones and lacks some. Among 100,000 to 150,000 clones listed, about 88% were seen once. This sample comprised peripheral blood, obtained approximately 73 weeks after starting pembrolizumab. These receptors all come from an adult with mismatch repair-deficient cancer. Each CDR3 is given with its conserved first and last residue. A D gene is named only where the DNA matches it firmly. Clone size appears in some rows only: once, few, many, or a class for an expanded clone.

.	TRBV4-3	.	TRBJ2-3	CASSQVSTDTQYF	TGCGCCAGCAGCCAAGTAAGCACAGATACGCAGTATTTT
.	TRBV5-4	TRBD1	TRBJ2-7	CASSFRDRGTYEQYF	TGTGCCAGCAGCTTTAGGGACAGGGGAACCTACGAGCAGTACTTC
.	TRBV4-3	TRBD2	TRBJ2-3	CASSQDRLAGGGTDTQYF	TGCGCCAGCAGCCAAGATCGACTAGCGGGAGGGGGCACAGATACGCAGTATTTT
.	TRBV28	.	TRBJ2-3	CASSPGPQGAGREGSRDTQYF	TGTGCCAGCAGCCCGGGTCCACAGGGGGCCGGGCGGGAGGGCTCTCGGGATACGCAGTATTTT
once	TRBV30	TRBD1	TRBJ2-4	CAWSVPGQGALAKNIQYF	TGTGCCTGGAGTGTACCCGGACAGGGGGCTTTAGCCAAAAACATTCAGTACTTC
.	TRBV4-1	.	TRBJ2-1	CASSHVLDEQFF	TGCGCCAGCAGCCACGTCTTGGATGAGCAGTTCTTC
.	TRBV4-1	TRBD1	TRBJ2-7	CASSSGQGSFYEQYF	TGCGCCAGCAGCTCGGGACAGGGTAGTTTTTACGAGCAGTACTTC
.	TRBV27	.	TRBJ2-3	CASSLSPGTRRVTDTQYF	TGTGCCAGCAGTTTATCCCCCGGTACCCGACGGGTTACAGATACGCAGTATTTT
.	TRBV11-1	.	TRBJ2-7	CASSFSGQAYEQYF	TGTGCCAGCAGCTTTAGCGGACAAGCCTACGAGCAGTACTTC
.	TRBV6-6	.	TRBJ2-5	CASSYLVLETQYF	TGTGCCAGCAGTTACTTGGTACTAGAGACCCAGTACTTC
.	TRBV28	.	TRBJ2-7	CASSFRGGEQYF	TGTGCCAGCAGTTTTAGAGGGGGCGAGCAGTACTTC
.	TRBV11-2	.	TRBJ2-7	CASSLGGPSAEQYF	TGTGCCAGCAGCTTAGGAGGGCCCTCCGCCGAGCAGTACTTC
.	TRBV29-1	.	TRBJ1-1	CSGRGGAAAFF	TGCAGCGGTCGCGGGGGGGCTGCTGCTTTCTTT
.	TRBV9	TRBD1	TRBJ1-2	CASSARTGLANGYTF	TGTGCCAGCAGCGCCAGGACAGGGCTTGCGAATGGCTACACCTTC
.	TRBV15	TRBD2	TRBJ2-7	CATSRGLAAYEQYF	TGTGCCACCAGCAGAGGACTAGCGGCCTACGAGCAGTACTTC